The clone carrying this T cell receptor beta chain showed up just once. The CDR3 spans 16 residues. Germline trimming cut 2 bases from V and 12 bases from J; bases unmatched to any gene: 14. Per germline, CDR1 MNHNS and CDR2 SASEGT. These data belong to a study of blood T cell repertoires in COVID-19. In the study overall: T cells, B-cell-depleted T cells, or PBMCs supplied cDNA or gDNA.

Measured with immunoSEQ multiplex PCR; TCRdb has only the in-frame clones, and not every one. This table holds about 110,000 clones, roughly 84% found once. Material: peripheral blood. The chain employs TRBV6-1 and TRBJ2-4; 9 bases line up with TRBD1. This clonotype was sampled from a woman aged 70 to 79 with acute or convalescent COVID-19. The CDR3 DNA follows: TGTGCCAGCAGTGAAATACAGGGGGCATATATTATCGGTCAGTACTTC. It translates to CASSEIQGAYIIGQYF.